The 21 T cell receptor beta chains presented below share a single source sample, sequenced in a study of T cells in Graves' hyperthyroidism and ophthalmopathy (dated by TCRdb to between 2019 and 2020). Library preparation employed multiplex PCR. The reads were generated on an Illumina HiSeq 2000. The TCR beta CDR3 regions were amplified from the RNA transcripts. The TCR CDR3 was subjected to a first round of RT-PCR using the HTBI primer set and the Qiagen OneStep RT-PCR kit. TCRdb applied fastp at Q25 and MiXCR to the public reads, then kept only in-frame beta chains. A single entry per CDR3 protein holds the most common genes and DNA from its merged rows. Across this sample there are roughly 360,000 distinct CDR3 sequences, with approximately 15% seen only once. The ten largest clones add up to around 20% of the sample. The sequencing sample was made of blood. The source is a man aged 25 to 40 with Graves' hyperthyroidism that later progressed to Graves' ophthalmopathy.

This clonotype was detected only a few times. The chain employs TRBV6-6 and TRBJ2-4, with TRBD1 matching 9 bases. V shed 4 bases, J shed 0 bases, and the junction held 16 bases outside the gene matches. The CDR3 has 20 amino acids. Germline-derived CDR1 and CDR2 are MNHNY and SVGAGI (reference sequence). CDR3 DNA: TGTGCCAGCAGTTCCTACCCGATACCCGGGACAGGGCTAGCCAAAAACATTCAGTACTTC. Translating gives CASSSYPIPGTGLAKNIQYF.

The CDR3 nucleotides read TGTGCCAGCAGCCGAACTCGGATGAACACTGAAGCTTTCTTT. It encodes CASSRTRMNTEAFF. The V call is TRBV5-8, the J call TRBJ1-1; D gene uncertain. This CDR3 contains 14 residues. V lost 4 bases and J lost 0, with 10 bases in between. Per the germline V gene, CDR1 is SGHTS and CDR2 is YDEGEE. Combining the CDR3 with reference TRBV5-8 and TRBJ1-1 gives the whole variable domain EAGVTQSPTHLIKTRGQQATLRCSPISGHTSVYWYQQALGLGLQFLLWYDEGEERNRGNFPPRFSGRQFPNYSSELNVNALELEDSALYLCASSRTRMNTEAFFGQGTRLTVV.

This clonotype was observed a handful of times. The CDR3 is CASSLRGEGTGELFF. CDR3 coding DNA: TGTGCCAGCAGCTTAAGAGGGGAGGGCACCGGGGAGCTGTTTTTT. The chain employs TRBV7-3 and TRBJ2-2; 7 nucleotides agree with TRBD2. The CDR3 runs 15 residues. Trimming cost V 1 base and J 4 bases; bases outside gene matches: 3. CDR1 and CDR2 (germline): SGHTA, FQGTGA.

Only a few counts were recorded for this clonotype. The J gene is TRBJ1-6, the V gene TRBV7-9, with TRBD1 matching 7 bases. Trimming cost V 1 base and J 8 bases; bases outside gene matches: 2. The CDR3 is 14 amino acids. The germline gives CDR1 SEHNR, CDR2 FQNEAQ (reference sequence). The CDR3 DNA reads as TGTGCCAGCAGCTTAGTAACAGGGGATTCACCCCTCCACTTT. Its protein is CASSLVTGDSPLHF. The variable domain in full, completed from reference TRBV7-9 and TRBJ1-6, reads DTGVSQNPRHKITKRGQNVTFRCDPISEHNRLYWYRQTLGQGPEFLTYFQNEAQLEKSRLLSDRFSAERPKGSFSTLEIQRTEQGDSAMYLCASSLVTGDSPLHFGNGTRLTVT.

This clonotype was seen ten or more times. V is TRBV5-1 and J is TRBJ1-5; no clear D gene. V dropped 2 bases and J dropped 4 bases, with 10 bases sitting between them. The germline gives CDR1 SGHRS, CDR2 YFSETQ. The CDR3 contains 14 residues. CDR3 sequence (DNA): TGCGCCAGCAGCTTATCAGGCGCAAATCAGCCCCAGCATTTT. It yields the protein CASSLSGANQPQHF.

This clonotype was detected many times. The V gene is TRBV12-3 or TRBV12-4, the J gene TRBJ1-2; unclear D gene. The V gene lost 5 bases and the J gene lost 8 bases, with 15 bases spanning the gap. CDR3 length: 13 amino acids. CDR3 region: CASSADEVRGYTF. The CDR3 nucleotides are TGTGCCAGCAGTGCCGACGAAGTCCGGGGCTACACCTTC.

This clonotype was counted at least ten times. V usage is TRBV11-2 and J usage is TRBJ1-5; 8 bases match TRBD1. The CDR3 sequence is 14 residues long. CDR1 and CDR2 from the germline V gene are SGHAT and FQNNGV. The trim removed 3 bases at V and 6 bases at J, leaving 4 bases unmatched. The CDR3 sequence: CASSFGQGSQPQHF. The DNA for the CDR3 is TGTGCCAGCAGCTTCGGACAGGGTAGTCAGCCCCAGCATTTT.

V is TRBV5-1 and J is TRBJ2-3; 16 nucleotides match TRBD2. CDR3 length: 17 residues. Germline CDR1 SGHRS, CDR2 YFSETQ. V lost 4 bases, J lost 3 bases, and 5 bases stayed unmatched. CDR3 DNA sequence: TGCGCCAGCAGCCCGGGGACTAGCGGGGGGGCGACAGATACGCAGTATTTT. Residues: CASSPGTSGGATDTQYF.

This clonotype was detected many times. This rearrangement joins TRBV5-1 to TRBJ2-3; D ambiguous. With 0 bases removed from V and 0 bases from J, the gap between germline ends came to 5 bases. The CDR3 consists of 14 residues. Germline CDR1 is SGHRS and CDR2 is YFSETQ. The CDR3 region is CASSLAHSTDTQYF. DNA for the CDR3: TGCGCCAGCAGCTTGGCACACAGCACAGATACGCAGTATTTT. Full variable domain (remainder filled in from reference TRBV5-1 and TRBJ2-3): KAGVTQTPRYLIKTRGQQVTLSCSPISGHRSVSWYQQTPGQGLQFLFEYFSETQRNKGNFPGRFSGRQFSNSRSEMNVSTLELGDSALYLCASSLAHSTDTQYFGPGTRLTVL.

This clonotype occurred many times. The V call is TRBV6-1, the J call TRBJ1-1, with D possibly being TRBD1 (6 bases). The CDR3 has 15 residues. CDR1 and CDR2 (germline): MNHNS, SASEGT. V was pared by 0 bases and J by 5 bases, with 13 bases between. In nucleotides, the CDR3 is TGTGCCAGCAGTGAAGCGTATGGGACACCTACTGAAGCTTTCTTT. Encoded protein: CASSEAYGTPTEAFF.

This clonotype appeared a few times. The chain is built from TRBV4-1 and TRBJ1-5; D is unresolved. Trimming took 3 bases from V and 0 from J, leaving 9 bases between them. The CDR3 has 15 amino acids. The V gene's germline CDR1 is MGHRA and CDR2 YSYEKL. The CDR3 nucleotides are TGCGCCAGCAGCCAGGGCCTAAATAGCAATCAGCCCCAGCATTTT. Its translation is CASSQGLNSNQPQHF.

The chain combines TRBV27 with TRBJ2-3; D is perhaps TRBD2 (5 bases). Per germline, CDR1 MNHEY and CDR2 SMNVEV (reference sequence). CDR3 length: 14 amino acids. V was shortened by 6 bases and J by 7 bases, with 17 bases between the two germline ends. CDR3 residues: CASSSLPRGNTQYF. CDR3 sequence (DNA): TGTGCCAGCAGCAGTCTTCCCCGGGGAAATACGCAGTATTTT.

In its sample, this clonotype was seen many times. This sequence joins TRBV7-2 and TRBJ1-5; weak D call: TRBD1 (6 bases). The CDR3 sequence is 16 residues long. V was shortened by 5 bases and J by 0 bases, with 14 bases between the two germline ends. Germline CDR1 SGHTA, CDR2 FQGNSA. The CDR3 DNA is TGTGCCAGCAGCCGCGACAGGCATGATAGCAATCAGCCCCAGCATTTT. Translation gives CASSRDRHDSNQPQHF.

This clonotype was seen at least ten times. The V gene is TRBV7-9, the J gene TRBJ2-1, with 7 positions matching TRBD1. CDR3 length: 15 amino acids. J lost 5 bases, V lost 5 bases, and 9 bases had no gene match. The germline CDR1 and CDR2 sequences are SEHNR and FQNEAQ (reference sequence). CDR3 bases: TGTGCCAGCAGCCAAAACCGGGACAGAAACAATGAGCAGTTCTTC. Protein product: CASSQNRDRNNEQFF.

The V and J genes are TRBV12-3 or TRBV12-4 and TRBJ2-5; D is possibly TRBD1 (6 bases). V shed 4 bases and J shed 3 bases, with 6 bases lying between them. The CDR3 is 12 amino acids. The CDR3 reads CASSWTEETQYF. CDR3 DNA sequence: TGTGCCAGCAGTTGGACAGAAGAGACCCAGTACTTC.

This clonotype was seen a few times. The chain links TRBV5-1 to TRBJ2-5, with a weak D call TRBD2 (5 bases). V was pared by 1 base and J by 3 bases, with 10 bases between. CDR3 length equals 14 residues. CDR1 and CDR2 from the germline V gene are SGHRS and YFSETQ. CDR3 sequence: CASSLSGLKETQYF. CDR3 DNA: TGCGCCAGCAGCTTGTCGGGGTTAAAAGAGACCCAGTACTTC.

This clonotype was seen ten or more times. This chain links TRBV20-1 with TRBJ1-2; D ambiguous. The CDR3 is made up of 14 amino acids. Germline V gives CDR1 DFQATT, CDR2 SNEGSKA (reference sequence). The V end was cut by 5 bases, the J end by 3 bases, with 16 bases between. CDR3 DNA: TGCAGTGCTCCTCGTAGGCGTATGGACTATGGCTACACCTTC. This gives the protein CSAPRRRMDYGYTF.

This clonotype was counted ten times or more. The chain carries TRBV7-9 and TRBJ2-7; no clear D. Germline loops: CDR1 SEHNR, CDR2 FQNEAQ (reference sequence). This CDR3 spans 14 amino acids. V was trimmed by 2 bases and J by 0 bases, leaving 8 bases between them. The CDR3, as DNA: TGTGCCAGCAGCTTAAAGGTCAGCTCCTACGAGCAGTACTTC. Amino acid sequence: CASSLKVSSYEQYF.

The V gene is TRBV6-1, the J gene TRBJ1-2; D gene ambiguous. Germline V lookup: CDR1 MNHNS, CDR2 SASEGT. This CDR3 spans 16 amino acids. V dropped 5 bases and J dropped 0 bases, with 16 bases sitting between them. The CDR3 DNA reads as TGTGCCAGCAGTTACCGTGGGAGGCCTTCTAACTATGGCTACACCTTC. Translating gives CASSYRGRPSNYGYTF.

This clonotype was observed once. The chain employs TRBV7-8 and TRBJ2-3; 11 nucleotides match TRBD2. Looked up from germline, CDR1 is SGHVS and CDR2 is FQNEAQ. The CDR3 consists of 17 residues. J lost 1 base, V lost 1 base, and 4 bases had no gene match. The CDR3 spells CASSLVAGGRGTDTQYF. In DNA, the CDR3 is TGTGCCAGCAGCTTAGTAGCGGGGGGGCGGGGCACAGATACGCAGTATTTT.

There are many counts of this clonotype. This rearrangement joins TRBV11-3 to TRBJ1-5; 7 bases fit TRBD1. Germline V CDR1 and CDR2: SGHNT, YENEEA. The CDR3 is 13 amino acids. V lost 5 bases to trimming and J lost 6 bases; unmatched junction nucleotides: 4. The CDR3 nucleotides are TGTGCCAGCAGCATAAGACAGGGTCAGCCCCAGCATTTT. Its translation: CASSIRQGQPQHF. The entire variable domain, with the rest obtained from reference TRBV11-3 and TRBJ1-5, is as follows: EAGVVQSPRYKIIEKKQPVAFWCNPISGHNTLYWYLQNLGQGPELLIRYENEEAVDDSQLPKDRFSAERLKGVDSTLKIQPAELGDSAVYLCASSIRQGQPQHFGDGTRLSIL.